One sample yielded the 24 T cell receptor beta chains listed below, sequenced in a study of blood T cell repertoires in COVID-19. Sequenced by immunoSEQ multiplex PCR; TCRdb stores in-frame clones only, minus some. The sample lists approximately 500,000 clones, 88% occurring once. Sequenced sample: PBMCs or T cells enriched from blood (not recorded which). The source is a woman in her 40s who had recovered from COVID-19.

V is TRBV10-1 and J is TRBJ1-4; the D gene is possibly TRBD1 (6 bases). Germline assignment: CDR1 WNHNN and CDR2 SYGVQD (reference sequence). The CDR3 length is 14 residues. V was cut by 6 bases and J by 8 bases, with 16 bases left in between. The CDR3 coding sequence is TGCGCCAGCAGGAAACAGGGAGGGATCGAAAAACTGTTTTTT. It translates to CASRKQGGIEKLFF.

DNA for the CDR3: TGTGCCAGCAGCTCCGGGTCGCGCTACGAGCAGTACTTC. It specifies CASSSGSRYEQYF. The chain combines TRBV5-4 with TRBJ2-7; D remains ambiguous. Germline loops: CDR1 SGHNT, CDR2 YYREEE (reference sequence). Trimming shortened V by 3 bases and J by 3 bases, and 10 bases separated the two germline ends. CDR3 length equals 13 residues. The whole variable domain, remainder taken from reference TRBV5-4 and TRBJ2-7, is ETGVTQSPTHLIKTRGQQVTLRCSSQSGHNTVSWYQQALGQGPQFIFQYYREEENGRGNFPPRFSGLQFPNYSSELNVNALELDDSALYLCASSSGSRYEQYFGPGTRLTVT.

CDR3 protein: CASSMDTATRYTF. The CDR3 DNA reads as TGTGCCAGTAGTATGGATACCGCGACGCGGTACACCTTC. V usage is TRBV19 and J usage is TRBJ1-2; D unresolved. The CDR3 has 13 amino acids. V was pared by 3 bases and J by 11 bases, with 16 bases between. Germline V gives CDR1 LNHDA, CDR2 SQIVND (reference sequence).

The CDR3: CASSISGGLARYEQYF. DNA for the CDR3: TGTGCCAGCAGTATATCAGGGGGACTAGCGCGGTACGAGCAGTACTTC. The genes are TRBV7-2 and TRBJ2-7, with TRBD2 matching 10 bases. The CDR3 is 16 amino acids. V was pared by 6 bases and J by 4 bases, with 12 bases of the junction left unmatched. Per germline, CDR1 SGHTA and CDR2 FQGNSA. Full variable domain (remainder filled in from reference TRBV7-2 and TRBJ2-7): GAGVSQSPSNKVTEKGKDVELRCDPISGHTALYWYRQSLGQGLEFLIYFQGNSAPDKSGLPSDRFSAERTGGSVSTLTIQRTQQEDSAVYLCASSISGGLARYEQYFGPGTRLTVT.

The chain recombines TRBV6-2 or TRBV6-3 with TRBJ1-5; tentatively, D is TRBD1 (6 bases). The germline V and J ends were trimmed by 2 bases and 6 bases, with 11 bases remaining between them. This CDR3 comprises 14 residues. Germline CDR1 MNHEY, CDR2 SVGEGT. The CDR3 DNA is TGTGCCAGCAGTTACGTGGGGGCAGCTCAGCCCCAGCATTTT. This sequence encodes CASSYVGAAQPQHF.

The chain couples TRBV4-1 to TRBJ1-1; unclear D gene. V shed 3 bases and J shed 1 base, with 12 bases lying between them. CDR1 MGHRA and CDR2 YSYEKL come from the germline V gene. CDR3 length: 15 amino acids. The CDR3 DNA reads as TGCGCCAGCAGCCAGGGTCTAGGCCCGAACACTGAAGCTTTCTTT. It translates to CASSQGLGPNTEAFF.

The chain employs TRBV15 and TRBJ2-7; D is perhaps TRBD1 (5 bases). Germline loops: CDR1 LNHNV, CDR2 YYDKDF (reference sequence). Trimming stripped 1 base from V and 2 bases from J, with 9 bases between. There are 14 residues in the CDR3. CDR3 loop: CATSRGTWAYEQYF. The CDR3 DNA reads as TGTGCCACCAGCAGAGGGACATGGGCCTACGAGCAGTACTTC.

This chain links TRBV10-3 with TRBJ1-2, with 8 bases identical to TRBD1. Germline V gene sequence: CDR1 ENHRY, CDR2 SYGVKD. The trim removed 3 bases at V and 7 bases at J, leaving 7 bases unmatched. The CDR3 totals 14 residues. The CDR3 loop reads CAISDVTGVGGYTF. Written as DNA, the CDR3 is TGTGCCATCAGTGACGTGACAGGGGTAGGTGGCTACACCTTC.

This chain joins TRBV5-6 and TRBJ1-6; a possible D gene is TRBD1 (5 bases). Germline CDR1 SGHDT, CDR2 YYEEEE. Deletions cut 0 bases from V and 10 bases from J, with 14 bases between. The CDR3 is 15 amino acids. The chain's CDR3 is CASSLEEGRWSPLHF. The CDR3 bases are TGTGCCAGCAGCTTGGAGGAGGGGAGATGGTCACCCCTCCACTTT. The complete variable domain, with remaining parts taken from reference TRBV5-6 and TRBJ1-6, reads DAGVTQSPTHLIKTRGQQVTLRCSPKSGHDTVSWYQQALGQGPQFIFQYYEEEERQRGNFPDRFSGHQFPNYSSELNVNALLLGDSALYLCASSLEEGRWSPLHFGNGTRLTVT.

This clone was seen only a few times. The DNA for the CDR3 is TGTGCCAGCAGTTCCCGGACAGCCTTTACGCAGTATTTT. This translates into CASSSRTAFTQYF. This chain connects TRBV5-6 to TRBJ2-3; possibly TRBD1 for D (6 bases). Looked up from germline, CDR1 is SGHDT and CDR2 is YYEEEE. The V end lost 5 bases, the J end lost 8 bases, and 15 bases lay between the germline ends. The CDR3 contains 13 residues.

This clone has just one count. This chain links TRBV7-8 with TRBJ2-3, with 8 bases that match TRBD2. The junction had 5 bases not matched to a gene; V was cut back by 0 bases and J by 0 bases. The CDR3 covers 17 residues. Germline loops: CDR1 SGHVS, CDR2 FQNEAQ. Here the CDR3 DNA reads TGTGCCAGCAGCTTAGCTTTTAGCGGGATTAGCACAGATACGCAGTATTTT. As protein: CASSLAFSGISTDTQYF.

The chain links TRBV4-1 to TRBJ1-1; the D gene is possibly TRBD1 (6 bases). This CDR3 has 14 residues. Germline V gene lookup returns CDR1 MGHRA and CDR2 YSYEKL. Trimming took 3 bases from V and 0 from J, leaving 8 bases between them. The CDR3 region is CASSHDRLNTEAFF. CDR3 nucleotide sequence: TGCGCCAGCAGCCACGACAGGTTGAACACTGAAGCTTTCTTT.

This chain uses TRBV24-1 with TRBJ2-5; 12 positions match TRBD1. The length of the CDR3 is 16 residues. V gave up 5 bases and J gave up 5 bases; unmatched junction bases: 8. The germline CDR1 and CDR2 sequences are KGHDR and SFDVKD. The CDR3 spells CATSGTGQGAWETQYF. The CDR3 nucleotides are TGTGCCACCAGTGGGACGGGACAGGGGGCATGGGAGACCCAGTACTTC.

The V call is TRBV7-2, the J call TRBJ2-3; 8 nucleotides agree with TRBD2. This CDR3 region has 15 residues. The germline V gene encodes CDR1 SGHTA and CDR2 FQGNSA. Trimming took 5 bases from V and 4 from J; bases not matched to a gene: 8. CDR3: CASSPGLAWSDTQYF. CDR3 DNA: TGTGCCAGCAGCCCTGGACTAGCTTGGTCAGATACGCAGTATTTT.

The chain uses TRBV10-3 and TRBJ2-3, with 7 nucleotides matching TRBD2. The CDR3 extends over 14 amino acids. The ends lost 4 bases at V and 2 bases at J; junction bases unmatched: 3. Germline V gene data show CDR1 as ENHRY and CDR2 as SYGVKD. The CDR3 DNA reads as TGTGCCATCAGTGGGCTAGCGGACACAGATACGCAGTATTTT. The encoded protein is CAISGLADTDTQYF.

This chain joins TRBV9 and TRBJ2-3; 8 bases map to TRBD2. Germline V gives CDR1 SGDLS, CDR2 YYNGEE. V shed 0 bases and J 0 bases; nucleotides not matched to a gene: 3. The CDR3 consists of 16 residues. CDR3 nucleotides: TGTGCCAGCAGCGTAGTCCCTAGCGGGAGCACAGATACGCAGTATTTT. It is translated as CASSVVPSGSTDTQYF.

This rearrangement joins TRBV12-2 to TRBJ2-7; whether TRBD2, the table's D call, matches the DNA was not checked. TRBV12-2 is marked as a pseudogene. The CDR3 covers 23 residues. The CDR3 bases are TGTGCAAGTCGCTTATTCCCGGGACTAGCGGGAGTCCTTGGTCCCGTATCTCTCTACGAGCAGTACTTC. This gives the protein CASRLFPGLAGVLGPVSLYEQYF.

The J gene is TRBJ2-3, the V gene TRBV19; 12 bases agree with TRBD2. This CDR3 is built from 16 residues. After removal of 6 bases from V and 6 bases from J, the junction contained 10 bases not matched to a gene. Germline values: CDR1 LNHDA, CDR2 SQIVND (reference sequence). CDR3: CASSPGWLAGGDTQYF. The CDR3 nucleotides read TGTGCCAGTAGCCCTGGCTGGCTAGCGGGAGGGGATACGCAGTATTTT. Together with reference TRBV19 and TRBJ2-3, the CDR3 gives the full variable domain: DGGITQSPKYLFRKEGQNVTLSCEQNLNHDAMYWYRQDPGQGLRLIYYSQIVNDFQKGDIAEGYSVSREKKESFPLTVTSAQKNPTAFYLCASSPGWLAGGDTQYFGPGTRLTVL.

J is TRBJ2-1 and V is TRBV3-1 (or the pseudogene TRBV3-2), with D possibly TRBD1 on 6 matching bases. CDR1 is LGHDT, CDR2 YNNKEL, per germline (reference sequence). V lost 4 bases, J lost 1 base, and 14 bases lay in between. CDR3 length equals 16 residues. CDR3 DNA: TGTGCCAGCAGCCGACCTAGGGGGAAATCCTACAATGAGCAGTTCTTC. Its translation is CASSRPRGKSYNEQFF.

The chain uses TRBV10-1 and TRBJ2-5, with 7 positions matching TRBD1. The V segment lost 3 bases and the J segment 0 bases; nucleotides outside the gene matches: 7. The CDR3 consists of 16 residues. In germline, CDR1 is WNHNN, CDR2 SYGVQD (reference sequence). The CDR3 reads CASSDFRTGHQETQYF. CDR3 in DNA: TGCGCCAGCAGTGACTTTAGGACAGGACACCAAGAGACCCAGTACTTC.

J is TRBJ2-1 and V is TRBV21-1; the table's TRBD2 call for D was not verified on the DNA. TRBV21-1 is described as a pseudogene. The CDR3 totals 15 residues. Written as DNA, the CDR3 is TGTGCCAGCAGCAACGATACCTACCGTTACAATGAGCAGTTCTTC. Encoded protein: CASSNDTYRYNEQFF.

The chain joins TRBV29-1 to TRBJ2-3, with D maybe TRBD2 (5 bases). Germline V gene data show CDR1 as SQVTM and CDR2 as ANQGSEA. There are 13 residues in the CDR3. With 8 bases removed from V and 3 bases from J, the gap between germline ends came to 15 bases. The DNA of the CDR3 is TGCAGCCCCTCAATAACGGGAACAGATACGCAGTATTTT. This translates into CSPSITGTDTQYF.

The V gene is TRBV7-2, the J gene TRBJ2-5; TRBD2 agrees at 13 bases. CDR1 is SGHTA, CDR2 FQGNSA, per germline. The V segment lost 6 bases and the J segment 5 bases; nucleotides outside the gene matches: 15. This CDR3 has 18 amino acids. The CDR3 nucleotides are TGTGCCAGCAGTCTGGCGGGACTAGCGGGACCTCTGGGGGAGACCCAGTACTTC. Its protein is CASSLAGLAGPLGETQYF. Drawing the rest from reference TRBV7-2 and TRBJ2-5, the complete variable domain is GAGVSQSPSNKVTEKGKDVELRCDPISGHTALYWYRQSLGQGLEFLIYFQGNSAPDKSGLPSDRFSAERTGGSVSTLTIQRTQQEDSAVYLCASSLAGLAGPLGETQYFGPGTRLLVL.

This rearrangement joins TRBV29-1 to TRBJ1-2; D is unresolved. This CDR3 is built from 13 residues. V lost 2 bases to trimming and J lost 4 bases, with 11 bases between them. Germline lookup yields CDR1 SQVTM and CDR2 ANQGSEA. Here the CDR3 reads CSVEKRAGYGYTF. In DNA form, the CDR3 reads TGCAGCGTTGAAAAGCGGGCCGGCTATGGCTACACCTTC.